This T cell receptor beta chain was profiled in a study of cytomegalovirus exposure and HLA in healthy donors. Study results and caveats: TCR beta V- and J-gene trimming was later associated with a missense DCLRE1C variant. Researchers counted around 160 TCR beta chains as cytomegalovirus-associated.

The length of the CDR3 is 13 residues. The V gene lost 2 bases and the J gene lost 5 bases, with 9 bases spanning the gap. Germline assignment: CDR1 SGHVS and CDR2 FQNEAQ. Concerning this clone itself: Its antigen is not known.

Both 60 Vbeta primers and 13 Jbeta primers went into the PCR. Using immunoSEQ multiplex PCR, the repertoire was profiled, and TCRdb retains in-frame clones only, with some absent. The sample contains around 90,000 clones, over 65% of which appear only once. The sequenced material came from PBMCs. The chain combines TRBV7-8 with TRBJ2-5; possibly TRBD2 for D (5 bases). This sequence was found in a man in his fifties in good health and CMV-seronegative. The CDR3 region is CASSLSSSETQYF. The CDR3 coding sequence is TGTGCCAGCAGCTTATCTAGCTCCGAGACCCAGTACTTC. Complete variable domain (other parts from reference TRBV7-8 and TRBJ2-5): GAGVSQSPRYKVAKRGQDVALRCDPISGHVSLFWYQQALGQGPEFLTYFQNEAQLDKSGLPSDRFFAERPEGSVSTLKIQRTQQEDSAVYLCASSLSSSETQYFGPGTRLLVL.